Described below is a single T cell receptor (beta chain) sequence and its context. Within the sample, other DNA sequences also encode this same CDR3. The sample originates from a study of blood T cell repertoires in COVID-19. The table came from immunoSEQ multiplex PCR; TCRdb's copy has only in-frame clones and leaves some out. The sample consists of about 280,000 clones, under 90% of them appearing once. Seattle's cohort entered during active infection and was followed longitudinally. The ends were cut back, 4 bases at V and 5 bases at J, with 10 bases in the middle. CDR3 length: 13 residues. Germline-derived CDR1 and CDR2 are SGHRS and YFSETQ.

Sequenced sample: peripheral blood. This chain uses TRBV5-1 with TRBJ1-5; D is perhaps TRBD1 (6 bases). The TCR was taken from a woman between 25 and 40 years old with COVID-19, enrolled during active disease. The CDR3 coding sequence is TGCGCCAGCAGCCTGGCAGGGGATCAGCCCCAGCATTTT. It translates to CASSLAGDQPQHF.